The TCR beta chain under discussion was sequenced for a study of T cell responses to AZD1222 COVID-19 vaccine. Whole-study findings and limits: Baseline serology detected seropositivity in only six AZD1222 recipients. The CD4 TCRs associated with vaccination extended across spike and predominated at 160-218 and 743-854. When two AZD1222 doses had been given, Spike-specific TCR breadth and depth rose. The donor group comprised mostly white British people and more females; the analysis possibly underestimated clonal diversity.

This CDR3 region has 15 residues. CDR1 LGHDT and CDR2 YNNKEL come from the germline V gene (reference sequence). Trimming took off 1 base at V and 2 bases at J, with 6 bases between the two ends. A note on this clone: What it binds is not known.

TCRdb keeps only in-frame clones here, not all; method: immunoSEQ multiplex PCR. The table includes under 200,000 clones, about 89% detected once. The material sequenced was peripheral blood, taken on day 0 of AZD1222 vaccination. The TCR originated in an adult in good health. The gene calls are TRBV3-1 (or the pseudogene TRBV3-2) and TRBJ2-6; D remains ambiguous. This chain's CDR3 is CASSQGSPGANVLTF. The CDR3 nucleotides are TGTGCCAGCAGCCAAGGGTCGCCTGGGGCCAACGTCCTGACTTTC.